This entry is about one T cell receptor (beta chain). The germline gives CDR1 SGHRS, CDR2 YFSETQ. V lost 4 bases, J lost 6 bases, and 9 bases stayed unmatched. The CDR3 extends over 17 amino acids. The data were taken from a study of OX40 agonist ivuxolimab in advanced cancers. The protocol was immunoSEQ multiplex PCR, while the TCRdb copy is restricted to in-frame clones and leaves out a portion. This sample has tens of thousands of clones; approximately 90% occur once, and the top ten carry less than 8%. The source is an adult with an advanced solid tumor such as melanoma, head and neck, liver or kidney cancer. The chain uses TRBV5-1 and TRBJ2-3, with 15 bases matching TRBD2. Here the sequenced sample was CD4+ or CD8+ T cells sorted from blood, taken in a trial of the OX40 agonist ivuxolimab. The CDR3 bases are TGCGCCAGCAGCATACGGACTAGCGGGAGGGCGGGGGATACGCAGTATTTT. This sequence encodes CASSIRTSGRAGDTQYF.